Below, 20 T cell receptor beta chains from the same sample are listed, as sequenced in a study of human T cells and chemical hapten exposure. The time point here: pre-sensitization, week 0. Treatment of the sample: therapeutic diphenylcyclopropenone sensitization with weekly scalp DPC. TCRdb re-derived calls from the RACE reads in MiXCR, one entry per CDR3 protein. The sample gives nearly 110,000 distinct CDR3 sequences, 10% to 15% of which show up once; about 1.6% is in the top ten. Here the sequenced sample was whole blood, taken in connection with sensitization to the hapten diphenylcyclopropenone (DPC). The source of these receptors is a woman in her fifties or sixties with alopecia areata. Some clones in this sample may be carry-over from other donors' samples.

The J gene is TRBJ1-5, the V gene TRBV6-2 or TRBV6-3; the match to TRBD1 covers 10 bases. The germline CDR1 and CDR2 sequences are MNHEY and SVGEGT. Trimming removed 7 bases from V and 1 base from J; junction bases left unmatched: 7. CDR3 length: 16 amino acids. The CDR3 here is CASTHRQGASNQPQHF. As DNA, the CDR3 is TGTGCCAGCACGCATAGACAGGGGGCAAGCAATCAGCCCCAGCATTTT.

CDR3 sequence reads: CASSFSSGTDTQYF. Here the CDR3 DNA reads TGTGCCAGCAGCTTCTCTAGCGGCACAGATACGCAGTATTTT. The chain uses TRBV7-2 and TRBJ2-3, with a weak D call TRBD2 (6 bases). Germline CDR1 is SGHTA and CDR2 is FQGNSA. CDR3 size: 14 residues. Trimming took off 3 bases at V and 1 base at J, with 8 bases between the two ends.

This clonotype was counted between two and nine times. The gene calls are TRBV6-5 and TRBJ2-5; D remains ambiguous. Germline loops: CDR1 MNHEY, CDR2 SVGAGI. V lost 4 bases and J lost 7, with 7 bases in between. This CDR3 has 11 residues. In DNA, the CDR3 is TGTGCCAGCAGTTCCCCGCGGACCCAGTACTTC. It yields the protein CASSSPRTQYF.

This clonotype was observed a handful of times. This chain connects TRBV9 to TRBJ2-7; 7 nucleotides agree with TRBD2. Germline trimming cut 4 bases from V and 5 bases from J; bases unmatched to any gene: 6. Per germline, CDR1 SGDLS and CDR2 YYNGEE. The CDR3 runs 13 residues. The CDR3 loop is CASSSITSDEQYF. CDR3 coding DNA: TGTGCCAGCAGCTCGATTACTAGCGACGAGCAGTACTTC.

This clonotype was seen only a few times. The J gene is TRBJ2-3, the V gene TRBV28, with D uncertain. The germline V gene encodes CDR1 MDHEN and CDR2 SYDVKM. The CDR3 sequence is 16 residues long. V lost 8 bases and J lost 0, with 18 bases in between. The CDR3 region is CASGQVHGFSTDTQYF. The CDR3 DNA sequence: TGTGCCAGCGGGCAGGTCCATGGTTTTAGCACAGATACGCAGTATTTT.

This clonotype appeared a few times. The chain employs TRBV3-1 and TRBJ2-3; 10 bases are a match to TRBD1. In germline, CDR1 is LGHDT, CDR2 YNNKEL (reference sequence). The CDR3 sequence is 17 residues long. V shed 1 base and J 6 bases; nucleotides not matched to a gene: 10. The CDR3 sequence is CASSQGGQGTHRDTQYF. CDR3 DNA: TGTGCCAGCAGCCAAGGGGGACAGGGGACCCACCGGGATACGCAGTATTTT.

The J gene is TRBJ2-1, the V gene TRBV11-3, with 12 bases fitting TRBD1. This CDR3 contains 20 residues. Germline trimming cut 7 bases from V and 7 bases from J; bases unmatched to any gene: 23. Germline V gene data show CDR1 as SGHNT and CDR2 as YENEEA. CDR3 DNA sequence: TGTGCCAGCACCTGTCGTTACCGGGACAGGGGGCTTCGGATTTGTAATGAGCAGTTCTTC. Protein product: CASTCRYRDRGLRICNEQFF.

The V call is TRBV2, the J call TRBJ2-7; D may be TRBD1 (5 bases). The CDR3 covers 16 residues. V was clipped by 2 bases and J by 0 bases, with 14 bases between them. CDR1 SNHLY and CDR2 FYNNEI come from the germline V gene. The CDR3 here is CASSELQGQISYEQYF. DNA for the CDR3: TGTGCCAGCAGTGAATTGCAGGGCCAAATCTCCTACGAGCAGTACTTC.

This clonotype occurred a few times. The chain has TRBV2 and TRBJ1-1, with TRBD1 as a possible D gene (5 bases). Germline V gene data show CDR1 as SNHLY and CDR2 as FYNNEI. The CDR3 length is 16 residues. V shed 1 base and J shed 1 base, with 13 bases lying between them. As DNA, the CDR3 is TGTGCCAGCAGTGAAGGACAGCACTACCAGAACACTGAAGCTTTCTTT. Translated: CASSEGQHYQNTEAFF.

There are a few counts of this clonotype. The genes are TRBV7-2 and TRBJ2-3; perhaps TRBD2 as D (7 bases). Germline V gives CDR1 SGHTA, CDR2 FQGNSA. CDR3 size: 17 residues. Trimming removed 5 bases at V and 0 bases at J, with 18 bases between. Written as DNA, the CDR3 is TGTGCCAGCAGCCGGCGGGGGCGGGTTTCTAGCACAGATACGCAGTATTTT. It specifies CASSRRGRVSSTDTQYF.

This clonotype was seen many times. The chain combines TRBV3-1 with TRBJ2-3; D is unclear. Germline values: CDR1 LGHDT, CDR2 YNNKEL (reference sequence). The V end lost 1 base, the J end lost 5 bases, and 7 bases lay between the germline ends. The CDR3 length is 13 residues. This CDR3 is CASSQVLGDTQYF. The CDR3 DNA sequence: TGTGCCAGCAGCCAAGTACTGGGAGATACGCAGTATTTT.

This clonotype was seen many times. V and J are TRBV15 and TRBJ1-6, with 9 bases fitting TRBD1. Trimming removed 4 bases from V and 7 bases from J; junction bases left unmatched: 8. There are 16 residues in the CDR3. Germline values: CDR1 LNHNV, CDR2 YYDKDF (reference sequence). The DNA of the CDR3 is TGTGCCACCAGCAAATACCGGGACAGGGAAAATTCACCCCTCCACTTT. It encodes CATSKYRDRENSPLHF. Full variable domain (remainder filled in from reference TRBV15 and TRBJ1-6): DAMVIQNPRYQVTQFGKPVTLSCSQTLNHNVMYWYQQKSSQAPKLLFHYYDKDFNNEADTPDNFQSRRPNTSFCFLDIRSPGLGDTAMYLCATSKYRDRENSPLHFGNGTRLTVT.

The chain is built from TRBV20-1 and TRBJ2-1, with D possibly TRBD2 on 6 matching bases. This CDR3 has 14 amino acids. V was pared by 1 base and J by 6 bases, with 13 bases between. CDR1 is DFQATT and CDR2 is SNEGSKA in the germline V gene (reference sequence). Here the CDR3 reads CSARVPGTPNEQFF. The DNA for the CDR3 is TGCAGTGCTAGAGTCCCCGGGACTCCCAATGAGCAGTTCTTC.

V usage is TRBV12-3 or TRBV12-4 and J usage is TRBJ2-2; D remains unclear. V dropped 3 bases and J dropped 4 bases, with 9 bases sitting between them. The CDR3 totals 14 residues. Here the CDR3 reads CASSFRTFTGELFF. The CDR3 DNA is TGTGCCAGCAGTTTCCGGACCTTCACCGGGGAGCTGTTTTTT.

This clonotype was observed once. The V call is TRBV5-1, the J call TRBJ1-5, with D perhaps TRBD1 (5 bases). The CDR3 totals 14 residues. Trimming pared 4 bases from V and 5 bases from J, leaving 13 bases between. CDR1 is SGHRS, CDR2 YFSETQ, per germline. The DNA of the CDR3 is TGCGCCAGCAGCGTGGGGACTCTTGATCAGCCCCAGCATTTT. As protein: CASSVGTLDQPQHF.

V and J are TRBV5-1 and TRBJ1-4; 7 bases agree with TRBD1. CDR1 and CDR2 (germline): SGHRS, YFSETQ. V lost 4 bases, J lost 3 bases, and 3 bases stayed unmatched. The CDR3 is 14 residues long. The CDR3 DNA sequence: TGCGCCAGCAGCCGGGACAGCTCTAATGAAAAACTGTTTTTT. Protein sequence: CASSRDSSNEKLFF. The full variable domain, its missing parts supplied by reference TRBV5-1 and TRBJ1-4, is KAGVTQTPRYLIKTRGQQVTLSCSPISGHRSVSWYQQTPGQGLQFLFEYFSETQRNKGNFPGRFSGRQFSNSRSEMNVSTLELGDSALYLCASSRDSSNEKLFFGSGTQLSVL.

The J gene is TRBJ2-5, the V gene TRBV12-3 or TRBV12-4, with no clear D. Between the trimmed V and J ends, which lost 3 bases and 3 bases, there was a span of 5 bases. CDR3 size: 12 residues. The CDR3 loop reads CASSFSKETQYF. Here the CDR3 DNA reads TGTGCCAGCAGTTTCAGTAAAGAGACCCAGTACTTC.

This clonotype showed up just a few times. The chain is built from TRBV29-1 and TRBJ2-1, with 12 bases lining up with TRBD2. The CDR3 spans 14 residues. CDR1 is SQVTM, CDR2 ANQGSEA, per germline. The J segment lost 7 bases and the V segment lost 6 bases, leaving 7 bases of the junction unmatched. The CDR3 bases are TGCAGCGTCCGACTAGCGGGAGTAATGAATGAGCAGTTCTTC. The encoded protein is CSVRLAGVMNEQFF.

Ten or more counts support this clonotype. This chain connects TRBV12-3 or TRBV12-4 to TRBJ2-2, with D maybe TRBD1 (5 bases). The V end was cut by 4 bases, the J end by 1 base, with 7 bases between. The CDR3 spans 14 residues. The chain's CDR3 is CASSSTGNTGELFF. CDR3 bases: TGTGCCAGCAGTTCTACAGGGAACACCGGGGAGCTGTTTTTT.

This clonotype was seen only a few times. The chain is built from TRBV12-3 or TRBV12-4 and TRBJ1-6; 7 nucleotides agree with TRBD1. Trimming cost V 5 bases and J 7 bases; bases outside gene matches: 11. The CDR3 length is 16 residues. The chain's CDR3 is CASSVDRAGWNSPLHF. CDR3 sequence (DNA): TGTGCCAGCAGTGTAGACAGGGCCGGGTGGAATTCACCCCTCCACTTT.